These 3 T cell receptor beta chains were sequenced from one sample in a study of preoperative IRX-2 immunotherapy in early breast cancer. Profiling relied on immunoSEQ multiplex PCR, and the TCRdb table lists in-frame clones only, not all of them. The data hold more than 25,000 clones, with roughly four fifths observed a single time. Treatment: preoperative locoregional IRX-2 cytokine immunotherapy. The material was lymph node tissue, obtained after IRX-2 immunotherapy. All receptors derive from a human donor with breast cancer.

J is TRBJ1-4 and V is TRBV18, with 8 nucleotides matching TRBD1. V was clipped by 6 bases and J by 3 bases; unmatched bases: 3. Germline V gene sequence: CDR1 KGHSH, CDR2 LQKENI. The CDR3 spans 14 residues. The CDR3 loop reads CASSQGAANEKLFF. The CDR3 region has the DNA TGTGCCAGCTCGCAGGGGGCTGCTAATGAAAAACTGTTTTTT.

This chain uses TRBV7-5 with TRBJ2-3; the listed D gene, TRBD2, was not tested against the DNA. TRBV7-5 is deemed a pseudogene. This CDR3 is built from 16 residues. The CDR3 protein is CASRRGTSGSTDTQYF. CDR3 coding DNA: TGTGCCAGCAGGCGTGGGACTAGCGGAAGCACAGATACGCAGTATTTT.

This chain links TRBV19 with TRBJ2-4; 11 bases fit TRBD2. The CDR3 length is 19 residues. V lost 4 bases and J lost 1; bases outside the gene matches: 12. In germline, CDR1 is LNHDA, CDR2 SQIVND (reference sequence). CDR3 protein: CASSTASGGTSLAKNIQYF. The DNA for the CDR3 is TGTGCCAGTAGTACCGCTAGCGGGGGGACCTCTCTTGCCAAAAACATTCAGTACTTC.